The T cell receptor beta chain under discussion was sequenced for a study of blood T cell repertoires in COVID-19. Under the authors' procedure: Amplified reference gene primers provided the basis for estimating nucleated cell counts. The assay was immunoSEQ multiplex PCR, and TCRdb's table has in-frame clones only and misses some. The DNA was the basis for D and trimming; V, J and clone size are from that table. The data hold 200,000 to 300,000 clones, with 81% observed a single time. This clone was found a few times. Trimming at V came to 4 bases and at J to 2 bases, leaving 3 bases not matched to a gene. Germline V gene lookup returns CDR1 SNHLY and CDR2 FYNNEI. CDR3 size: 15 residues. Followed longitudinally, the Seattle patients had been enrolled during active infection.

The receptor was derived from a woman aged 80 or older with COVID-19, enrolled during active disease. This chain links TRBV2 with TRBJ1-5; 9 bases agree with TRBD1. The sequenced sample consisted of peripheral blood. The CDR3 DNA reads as TGTGCCAGCAGTGTGTGGACAGGGGGCAATCAGCCCCAGCATTTT. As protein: CASSVWTGGNQPQHF.